These 19 T cell receptor beta chains came from one sample sequenced in a study of cytomegalovirus exposure and HLA in healthy donors. The PCR contained 60 Vbeta and 13 Jbeta primers. This table comes from immunoSEQ multiplex PCR, and its TCRdb copy is limited to in-frame clones, with some not included. The data contain around 94,000 clones, over 60% of them singletons. Material for sequencing was PBMCs. The receptors derive from a young man in good health and CMV-seronegative.

V is TRBV4-1 and J is TRBJ2-5, with TRBD2 matching over 7 bases. V dropped 1 base and J dropped 1; count of bases not matched to a gene: 3. Germline-derived CDR1 and CDR2 are MGHRA and YSYEKL. The CDR3 has 15 amino acids. CDR3 amino acids: CASSQVGGAQETQYF. CDR3 nucleotide sequence: TGCGCCAGCAGCCAAGTGGGAGGGGCCCAAGAGACCCAGTACTTC.

The CDR3 nucleotides read TGTGCCAGCAGCTTGCCCGGGACAGGGGTGGTCGAGCAGTACTTC. It is translated as CASSLPGTGVVEQYF. V gene TRBV5-4 combines with J gene TRBJ2-7, with 10 bases fitting TRBD1. This CDR3 is 15 amino acids long. Per the germline V gene, CDR1 is SGHNT and CDR2 is YYREEE (reference sequence). The J segment lost 6 bases and the V segment lost 1 base, leaving 7 bases of the junction unmatched.

V usage is TRBV9 and J usage is TRBJ2-1, with a possible D match to TRBD2 (5 bases). The CDR3 has 14 amino acids. From germline, CDR1 is SGDLS and CDR2 YYNGEE. Trimming removed 3 bases at V and 1 base at J, with 8 bases between. The chain's CDR3 is CASSAPGSYNEQFF. In nucleotides, the CDR3 is TGTGCCAGCAGCGCCCCGGGGTCCTACAATGAGCAGTTCTTC. The complete variable domain, with remaining parts taken from reference TRBV9 and TRBJ2-1, reads DSGVTQTPKHLITATGQRVTLRCSPRSGDLSVYWYQQSLDQGLQFLIQYYNGEERAKGNILERFSAQQFPDLHSELNLSSLELGDSALYFCASSAPGSYNEQFFGPGTRLTVL.

The genes are TRBV6-5 and TRBJ2-1; D perhaps matches TRBD1 (6 bases). This CDR3 has 15 amino acids. V lost 5 bases to trimming and J lost 5 bases, with 16 bases between them. Germline V CDR1 and CDR2: MNHEY, SVGAGI. The CDR3: CASSPRTALNNEQFF. For the CDR3, the DNA is TGTGCCAGCAGTCCCAGGACAGCGCTAAACAATGAGCAGTTCTTC.

The chain links TRBV21-1 to TRBJ2-3; the D call TRBD2 from the table was never checked on the DNA. TRBV21-1 is described as a pseudogene. The CDR3 contains 19 residues. The CDR3 region is CASSNWGSPSVPSTDTQYF. The CDR3 DNA reads TGTGCCAGCAGCAATTGGGGCAGCCCTAGCGTCCCTAGCACAGATACGCAGTATTTT.

This clone was found a few times. The chain couples TRBV29-1 to TRBJ2-3; a possible D gene is TRBD2 (6 bases). The CDR3 is 15 amino acids. V shed 3 bases and J shed 2 bases, with 15 bases lying between them. Germline assignment: CDR1 SQVTM and CDR2 ANQGSEA. The CDR3 reads CSVDGRNPDTDTQYF. For the CDR3, the DNA is TGCAGCGTTGACGGGAGAAACCCCGACACAGATACGCAGTATTTT.

This chain links TRBV5-1 with TRBJ1-2, with a possible D match to TRBD1 (5 bases). Trimming shortened V by 3 bases and J by 0 bases, and 9 bases separated the two germline ends. Germline V CDR1 and CDR2: SGHRS, YFSETQ. The CDR3 totals 14 residues. The CDR3: CASSSGTANYGYTF. The CDR3 DNA reads TGCGCCAGCAGCTCCGGGACTGCTAACTATGGCTACACCTTC.

This clone occurred once. The CDR3 here is CASSQPRSKTGRPYEQYF. The CDR3 nucleotides are TGTGCCAGCAGCCAACCCAGAAGCAAGACAGGTCGGCCCTACGAGCAGTACTTC. The chain combines TRBV28 with TRBJ2-7, with D possibly matching TRBD1 (6 bases). Germline lookup yields CDR1 MDHEN and CDR2 SYDVKM. This CDR3 is built from 18 residues. Trimming shortened V by 6 bases and J by 2 bases, and 26 bases separated the two germline ends.

The sample holds a few counts of this clone. The gene calls are TRBV19 and TRBJ1-5; D remains ambiguous. Looked up from germline, CDR1 is LNHDA and CDR2 is SQIVND (reference sequence). The CDR3 has 14 amino acids. The V gene lost 2 bases and the J gene lost 4 bases, with 9 bases spanning the gap. Here the CDR3 DNA reads TGTGCCAGTAGTATAAGGGAGGGTAATCAGCCCCAGCATTTT. The encoded protein is CASSIREGNQPQHF.

The genes are TRBV6-1 and TRBJ1-2; D gene unclear. This CDR3 is 12 amino acids long. Germline V gives CDR1 MNHNS, CDR2 SASEGT. V dropped 4 bases and J dropped 5 bases, with 8 bases sitting between them. In DNA, the CDR3 is TGTGCCAGCAGTGCAAGCTCTTATGGCTACACCTTC. Its protein is CASSASSYGYTF.

The J gene is TRBJ2-7, the V gene TRBV4-1; D may be TRBD2 (6 bases). Germline values: CDR1 MGHRA, CDR2 YSYEKL. The CDR3 is 16 residues long. The ends were cut back, 4 bases at V and 1 base at J, with 17 bases in the middle. CDR3 nucleotide sequence: TGCGCCAGCAGCCCCTACCCACTAGCTTTTTCCTACGAGCAGTACTTC. It is translated as CASSPYPLAFSYEQYF.

In its sample, this clone is medium-sized. This sequence joins TRBV5-4 and TRBJ1-1; 8 bases line up with TRBD1. Germline trimming cut 4 bases from V and 4 bases from J; bases unmatched to any gene: 9. This CDR3 spans 15 amino acids. Germline assignment: CDR1 SGHNT and CDR2 YYREEE (reference sequence). The CDR3 coding sequence is TGTGCCAGCAGCGAAATGACAGGGGTCGGCACTGAAGCTTTCTTT. It codes for CASSEMTGVGTEAFF.

This clone was detected only a few times. The rearrangement links TRBV7-8 to TRBJ2-1; 9 positions match TRBD2. Germline V gives CDR1 SGHVS, CDR2 FQNEAQ. The CDR3 has 16 amino acids. V lost 1 base, J lost 4 bases, and 5 bases stayed unmatched. The CDR3 DNA follows: TGTGCCAGCAGCTTAGGGGGACTAGCCTCGTACAATGAGCAGTTCTTC. As protein: CASSLGGLASYNEQFF.

This sequence joins TRBV7-9 and TRBJ2-5, with D perhaps TRBD2 (6 bases). Germline lookup yields CDR1 SEHNR and CDR2 FQNEAQ (reference sequence). The CDR3 has 17 amino acids. The V end lost 5 bases, the J end lost 5 bases, and 24 bases lay between the germline ends. The CDR3 reads CASSPKPGGVHRETQYF. CDR3 nucleotide sequence: TGTGCCAGCAGCCCGAAGCCTGGCGGGGTCCACCGGGAGACCCAGTACTTC. The entire variable domain, with the rest obtained from reference TRBV7-9 and TRBJ2-5, is as follows: DTGVSQNPRHKITKRGQNVTFRCDPISEHNRLYWYRQTLGQGPEFLTYFQNEAQLEKSRLLSDRFSAERPKGSFSTLEIQRTEQGDSAMYLCASSPKPGGVHRETQYFGPGTRLLVL.

CDR3 nucleotides: TGTGCCAGCAGTTTACTTTTAGGGACATGGGAACCCCTCCACTTT. It yields the protein CASSLLLGTWEPLHF. The rearrangement uses TRBV27 and TRBJ1-6; tentatively, D is TRBD1 (6 bases). V was clipped by 2 bases and J by 12 bases, with 17 bases between them. Looked up from germline, CDR1 is MNHEY and CDR2 is SMNVEV (reference sequence). The CDR3 has 15 amino acids.

The chain joins TRBV10-3 to TRBJ2-7; D perhaps matches TRBD2 (6 bases). V lost 0 bases, J lost 6 bases, and 12 bases lay in between. The CDR3 is made up of 14 amino acids. Germline V lookup: CDR1 ENHRY, CDR2 SYGVKD. The CDR3 region is CAISESPGGLEQYF. The CDR3 DNA reads TGTGCCATCAGTGAGTCGCCTGGAGGGCTCGAGCAGTACTTC.

The V and J genes are TRBV11-3 and TRBJ2-7; the match to TRBD2 covers 13 bases. Losses at the gene ends were 4 bases for V and 3 bases for J; bases not matched to a gene: 3. In germline, CDR1 is SGHNT, CDR2 YENEEA. The CDR3 is 15 amino acids. The CDR3, as DNA: TGTGCCAGCAGCTCCGGACTAGCGGGAGACTACGAGCAGTACTTC. This codes for CASSSGLAGDYEQYF.

The chain carries TRBV28 and TRBJ2-5; D is perhaps TRBD2 (6 bases). Germline CDR1 is MDHEN and CDR2 is SYDVKM. Trimming shortened V by 9 bases and J by 5 bases, and 13 bases separated the two germline ends. This CDR3 contains 12 residues. CDR3 DNA sequence: TGTGCCAGTGTAGGAGGGACGGAGACCCAGTACTTC. This codes for CASVGGTETQYF.

Written as DNA, the CDR3 is TGCGCCAGCAGCCAAAGGACAGGGTCCTACGAGCAGTACTTC. Protein product: CASSQRTGSYEQYF. This sequence joins TRBV4-3 and TRBJ2-7; 8 positions agree with TRBD1. Germline V lookup: CDR1 LGHNA, CDR2 YSLEER. The V gene end was trimmed by 2 bases and the J gene end by 1 base; junction bases not matched to a gene: 1. This CDR3 contains 14 residues.